Sequencing of this T cell receptor (beta chain) was carried out in a study of blood T cell repertoires in COVID-19. In the study overall: COVID-19 samples from acute and convalescent phases originated in the United States, Italy and Spain.

Recruited during active infection, patients (from Seattle) were subsequently followed longitudinally. Authors' methods: Estimates of nucleated cell counts were drawn from the amplification of reference gene primers. The protocol was immunoSEQ multiplex PCR, while the TCRdb copy is restricted to in-frame clones and leaves out a portion. D and trimming were read from the DNA, whereas the V and J calls and clone size are those reported in that table. The sample consists of approximately 300,000 clones, over 75% of them appearing once. Germline V gives CDR1 MNHNY, CDR2 SVGAGI (reference sequence). Trimming removed 2 bases at V and 6 bases at J, with 8 bases between. CDR3 length equals 14 residues.

The sequence derives from a woman between 25 and 40 years old with COVID-19, enrolled during active disease. J is TRBJ1-6 and V is TRBV6-6; D perhaps matches TRBD1 (5 bases). Sequencing used peripheral blood. The CDR3 nucleotides are TGTGCCAGCAGTTACAGGGGTACTAATTCACCCCTCCACTTT. Residues: CASSYRGTNSPLHF.